Sequencing of this T cell receptor beta chain was carried out in a study of shared clonotypes between healthy human individuals. Study outcomes and limitations: Blood was the sole source, and tissue repertoires probably differ. The authors expected sequencing depth to affect clonotype sharing among donors.

Germline V gives CDR1 MGHRA, CDR2 YSYEKL. Trimming removed 2 bases at V and 0 bases at J, with 11 bases between. This CDR3 spans 16 amino acids. The data were produced by immunoSEQ multiplex PCR, yet TCRdb's version contains in-frame clones alone and is incomplete. Of over a million clones listed, about 96% are singletons. A single count supports this clone. Its matching antigen is unknown. This chain links TRBV4-1 with TRBJ2-1; D perhaps matches TRBD2 (6 bases). This clonotype originated in a man aged 25-40 years in good health. Sequenced: naive CD4+ T cells sorted from blood. Subset denoted: CD45RA+ positively selected. Written as DNA, the CDR3 is TGCGCCAGCAGCCAATATGGCGGGGACTCCTACAATGAGCAGTTCTTC. Protein sequence: CASSQYGGDSYNEQFF.